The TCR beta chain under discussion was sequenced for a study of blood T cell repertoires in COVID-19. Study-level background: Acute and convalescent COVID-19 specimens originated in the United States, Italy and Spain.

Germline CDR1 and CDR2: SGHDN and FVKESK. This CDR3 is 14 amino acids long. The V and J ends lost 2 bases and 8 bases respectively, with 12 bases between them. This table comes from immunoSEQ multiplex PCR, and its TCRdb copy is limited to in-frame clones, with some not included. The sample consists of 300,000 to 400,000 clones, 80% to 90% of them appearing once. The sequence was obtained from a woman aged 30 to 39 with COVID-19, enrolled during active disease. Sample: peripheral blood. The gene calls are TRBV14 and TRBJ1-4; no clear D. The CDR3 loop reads CASSQSTAVEKLFF. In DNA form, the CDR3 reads TGTGCCAGCAGCCAATCCACGGCGGTGGAAAAACTGTTTTTT.